In its sample, the clone carrying this TCR beta chain was seen a few times. The target antigen is unknown. This CDR3 has 14 amino acids. Trimming removed 2 bases from V and 4 bases from J, with 14 bases in between. CDR1 and CDR2 (germline): GTSNPN, SVGIG (reference sequence). This entry belongs to a study of response to subunit inactivated influenza vaccine. Each CDR3 protein gets one entry after TCRdb re-called the RT-PCR reads with MiXCR. The data hold some 600,000 distinct CDR3 sequences, with 12% to 15% observed a single time. Study-level points and caveats: It was suggested by the authors that few new T cells are recruited by each seasonal influenza vaccination.

This specimen consisted of PBMCs from blood, obtained around 14 days before vaccination. This TCR derives from a man aged 50 to 59 who received an inactivated influenza vaccine. The chain couples TRBV30 to TRBJ1-1, with D hard to call. The CDR3 nucleotides read TGTGCCTGGAGTAGGAAGGGAGGATCCACTGAAGCTTTCTTT. It is translated as CAWSRKGGSTEAFF.